This TCR beta chain derives from a study of PD-1 blockade in classical Hodgkin lymphoma. Study-level results: What drove the repertoire differences, possibly disease activity or prior therapy, has not been defined.

Specified time point: newly diagnosed, previously untreated cHL patient sample. Worth noting for this clone: The antigen is unknown.

TCRdb keeps only in-frame clones here, not all; method: immunoSEQ multiplex PCR. The sample lists some 31,000 clones, 90% to 95% occurring once. V lost 4 bases and J lost 3, with 13 bases in between. The CDR3 is 15 amino acids. Germline loops: CDR1 LGHNA, CDR2 YNFKEQ. The rearrangement links TRBV4-2 to TRBJ1-3; TRBD1 is a possible D gene (5 bases). The sequencing sample was made of peripheral blood mononuclear cells (PBMCs). The clonotype comes from a human donor with classical Hodgkin lymphoma. The CDR3 here is CASSRRDEGGNTIYF. CDR3 nucleotides: TGTGCCAGCAGCCGCCGGGACGAGGGTGGAAACACCATATATTTT.